This entry describes one TCR beta chain. Its antigen is not identified. In the same sample, other DNA sequences code for this CDR3. CD45RO-negative, CCR7-positively selected cells formed the naive CD8 fraction, excluding terminally differentiated effector memory CD45RA+ cells. Method: immunoSEQ multiplex PCR; TCRdb's copy keeps in-frame clones and lacks some. This table has about 2 million clones, approximately 95% appearing once. This record comes from a study of shared clonotypes between healthy human individuals. Per the germline V gene, CDR1 is SGDLS and CDR2 is YYNGEE. J lost 4 bases, V lost 5 bases, and 6 bases had no gene match. There are 14 residues in the CDR3. Whole-study results and caveats: Incomplete sequencing of sorted subsets was indicated by rarefaction despite large depth.

The sample taken for sequencing was naive CD8+ T cells sorted from blood. The receptor comes from a man younger than 35 in good health. The chain couples TRBV9 to TRBJ2-1; 7 bases map to TRBD2. CDR3 nucleotides: TGTGCCAGCAGTCCGCCGGGGGGATACAATGAGCAGTTCTTC. Its translation: CASSPPGGYNEQFF.